This paragraph covers one T cell receptor (beta chain) sequence. Germline V gives CDR1 SNHLY, CDR2 FYNNEI. The CDR3 totals 15 residues. J lost 6 bases, V lost 7 bases, and 13 bases had no gene match. In the PCR, 60 Vbeta and 13 Jbeta primers were used. Only in-frame clones appear in the TCRdb table, and some are missing; sequencing was by immunoSEQ multiplex PCR. The table shows about 180,000 clones, with nearly 80% occurring only once. These data originate in a study of cytomegalovirus exposure and HLA in healthy donors. This clonotype was sampled from a man aged 40-55 years in good health and CMV-seropositive. J is TRBJ2-7 and V is TRBV2, with 9 bases identical to TRBD2. Material for sequencing was PBMCs. The CDR3 region is CASTSGTSPLGEQYF. Written as DNA, the CDR3 is TGTGCCAGCACCTCGGGGACTAGCCCCCTCGGCGAGCAGTACTTC.